What follows describes a single TCR beta chain. At least ten counts were recorded for this clonotype. Its antigen specificity is not known. No much larger clonotype is one base removed from it; base qualities were not supplied. Every donor in the study was a healthy Caucasian. Three pairs of female monozygotic twins, all aged about 18 to 30 years, were included in the twin cohort. Using Miltenyi CD45RO+ enrichment and human naive T-cell isolation kits, memory (CD45RO+) and naive T cells were isolated from PBMC. The CDR3 has 14 amino acids, counting the end cysteine and phenylalanine. Of the read, only the CDR3 DNA is kept; its 42 bases are in frame from base 1. The junction carries 17 bases between V and J, which are trimmed by 8 bases and 6 bases respectively. The germline V gene specifies MDHEN as CDR1 and SYDVKM as CDR2. Library preparation employed 5' RACE. Sequencing took place on an Illumina HiSeq 2000. Template switching introduced a universal primer binding site; the final cDNA contained a unique molecular identifier, enabling accurate counting of TCR cDNA molecules. First-strand cDNA for TCR alpha and beta chains was synthesized from specific primers in the conserved constant-segment region. To control for contamination, every cDNA library carried two barcodes: a SMART-Mk sample barcode plus Illumina barcodes. TruSeq adapter sequences, together with Illumina sample barcodes, were added in two successive PCR steps. The Illumina HiSeq platform was used with custom primers to sequence TCR alpha and beta cDNA libraries. For the original study's pipeline: Unique molecular identifiers were extracted from raw reads with MiGEC, and CDR3 positions were determined with MiXCR. Recombination models were inferred per individual with the repgenHMM and IGoR tools using an EM algorithm. The tcR package in R was used for shared clonotype analysis, with sharing normalized by the product of cloneset sizes. To study raw recombination without the effects of thymic and clonal selection, out-of-frame nonproductive sequences were analyzed. TCRdb trimmed public reads at Q25 via fastp, called clones via MiXCR and kept in-frame beta chains. One record per CDR3 amino acid sequence lists the most common genes and DNA. V and J calls and clone size were set by TCRdb, not the authors. The table for this sample lists around 300,000 distinct CDR3 sequences; approximately 8.5% of them were counted only once. Approximately 2% of the sample belongs to the ten largest clones.

The data stem from a study of identical twins (TCRdb year 2016). Notes on the research overall: To test whether fetal clonotypes persist, this study deep-sequenced TCR alpha and beta repertoires from monozygotic twins, from unrelated adults of various ages, and from cord blood. To rule out contamination, replicate twin experiments were performed at different times with different library preparation protocols.

Points the paper makes about the study in general: Abundant cord blood beta clonotypes carried fewer insertions; young adult naive repertoires showed a weaker similar trend, while memory repertoires showed none. Invariant T cells such as MAIT and iNKT could partly confound zero-insertion analyses, though diverse VJ usage argued against this for most clonotypes. Compared with coincidental sharing between unrelated individuals, out-of-frame TCR alpha sequences shared between twins had an excess of sequences with low generation probability. Because the same donors could not be followed over many years, the conclusions depended on cross-sectional statistical analysis. In monozygotic twins, out-of-frame TCR alpha sharing was systematically underestimated by recombination models, although the models agreed with sharing between unrelated individuals. In beta out-of-frame sequences, excess twin sharing was weaker, because having fewer shared sequences lowered the signal-to-noise ratio.

This sample also belongs to another study, concerning yellow fever vaccine responses in identical twins. Per the second study: According to the authors, the vaccine-induced T cell response in identical twins seemed to be partly convergent and partly specific to each individual. In identical twins, the study followed T cell clones that responded to the vaccine with precision.

Material for sequencing was memory (CD45RO+) T cells sorted from blood. The cell subset or site label, as the study defines it: CD45RO+ enriched T cells. This TCR derives from a woman between 18 and 29 years old in good health. In this chain, TRBV28 is recombined with TRBJ2-1; the D gene is perhaps TRBD1, from 5 matching bases. The nucleotide sequence is given as TGTGCCAGCCGGTTAGGGGTAGAGTCCAATGAGCAGTTCTTC. Its amino acids are CASRLGVESNEQFF.